The clone carrying this TCR beta chain was observed a few times. What it recognizes is unknown. The CDR3 extends over 15 amino acids. Unmatched junction bases numbered 5, after V lost 2 bases and J lost 6 bases. The germline gives CDR1 SGHTA, CDR2 FQGNSA. This entry comes from a study of beta chain features in type 1 diabetes. Expressed TCRB transcripts were sequenced, since all the RNA that had been isolated was reverse transcribed. TCRdb keeps only in-frame clones here, not all; method: immunoSEQ multiplex PCR. This sample carries around 710,000 clones, over 10% of them seen once, and the ten largest clones take roughly 0.11%. Study findings and constraints: Whatever favoring of shorter templates PCR might show would apply equally to patients and controls. A moderate, significant TCRB CDR3 shortening appeared in type 1 diabetes across four CD4+ subsets.

The sequence came from a man between 25 and 39 years old with type 1 diabetes. The chain links TRBV7-2 to TRBJ2-7, with 12 bases fitting TRBD2. Sequencing was carried out using naive CD4+ T cells from blood. The CDR3 DNA follows: TGTGCCAGCAGCTTAACGACTAGCGGGGGCCTCGAGCAGTACTTC. Its translation is CASSLTTSGGLEQYF. Full variable domain (remainder filled in from reference TRBV7-2 and TRBJ2-7): GAGVSQSPSNKVTEKGKDVELRCDPISGHTALYWYRQSLGQGLEFLIYFQGNSAPDKSGLPSDRFSAERTGGSVSTLTIQRTQQEDSAVYLCASSLTTSGGLEQYFGPGTRLTVT.